This T cell receptor beta chain was found in a study of T cell repertoires in cytomegalovirus infection. Via MiXCR, TCRdb re-called the reads, giving one row per CDR3 protein. The table lists roughly 110,000 distinct CDR3 sequences, over 25% of them singletons, with approximately 41% in the top ten. This clonotype was observed many times. Its target is unknown. The CDR3 contains 15 residues. CDR1 is SGHVS, CDR2 FNYEAQ, per germline. Trimming left V 1 base short and J 0 bases short, with 8 bases between. The input for sequencing was CD8+ T cells from cultured PBMCs, taken from culture after CMV antigen stimulation. The chain combines TRBV7-6 with TRBJ2-3, with D hard to call. This sequence was found in a human donor in good health (CMV status not recorded). Some clones in this sample may be carry-over from other donors' samples. CDR3 DNA sequence: TGTGCCAGCAGCTTAGGGTACTCCAGCACAGATACGCAGTATTTT. Residues: CASSLGYSSTDTQYF.